The source of this T cell receptor (beta chain) is a study of blood T cell repertoires in COVID-19. Study information: Donors in the United States, Italy and Spain gave samples during acute or convalescent COVID-19.

Germline CDR1 and CDR2: SEHNR and FQNEAQ (reference sequence). The CDR3 runs 13 residues. Participants were aged about 18 to 89 years from about two dozen US areas. TCRdb's copy holds only in-frame clones and misses some; the assay was immunoSEQ multiplex PCR. The sample holds more than 250,000 clones; roughly 88% are singletons and the top ten take 0.95% to 1.5%. What was sequenced was PBMCs or T cells enriched from blood (not recorded which). The chain recombines TRBV7-9 with TRBJ1-3; D is uncertain. The receptor was derived from a woman between 40 and 55 years old with acute COVID-19. This chain's CDR3 is CVGEIGIGNTIYF. DNA of the CDR3: TGTGTCGGGGAAATTGGTATCGGAAACACCATATATTTT.